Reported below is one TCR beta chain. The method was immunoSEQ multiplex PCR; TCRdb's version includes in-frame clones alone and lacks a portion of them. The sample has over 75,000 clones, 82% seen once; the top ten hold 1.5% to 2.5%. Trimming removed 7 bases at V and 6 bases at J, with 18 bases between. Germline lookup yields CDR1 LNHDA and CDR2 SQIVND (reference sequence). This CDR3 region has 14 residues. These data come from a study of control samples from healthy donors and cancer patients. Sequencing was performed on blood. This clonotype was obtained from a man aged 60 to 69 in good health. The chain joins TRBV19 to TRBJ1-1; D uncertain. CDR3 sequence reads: CASTPTTMVAEAFF. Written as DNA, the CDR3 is TGTGCCAGTACCCCGACAACGATGGTTGCTGAAGCTTTCTTT.